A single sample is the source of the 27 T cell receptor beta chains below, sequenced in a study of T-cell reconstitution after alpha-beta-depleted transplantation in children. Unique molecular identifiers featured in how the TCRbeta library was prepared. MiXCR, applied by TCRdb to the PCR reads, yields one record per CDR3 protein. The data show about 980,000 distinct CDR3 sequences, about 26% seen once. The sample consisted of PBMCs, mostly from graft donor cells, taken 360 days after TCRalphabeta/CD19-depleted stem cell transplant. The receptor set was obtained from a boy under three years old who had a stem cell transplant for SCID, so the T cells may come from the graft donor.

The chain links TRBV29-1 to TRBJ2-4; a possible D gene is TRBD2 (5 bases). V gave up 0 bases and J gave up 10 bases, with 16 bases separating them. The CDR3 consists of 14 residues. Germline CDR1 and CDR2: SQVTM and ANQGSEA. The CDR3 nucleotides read TGCAGCGTTGAAGATCTATATAGGGCGGGTATTCAGTACTTC. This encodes CSVEDLYRAGIQYF.

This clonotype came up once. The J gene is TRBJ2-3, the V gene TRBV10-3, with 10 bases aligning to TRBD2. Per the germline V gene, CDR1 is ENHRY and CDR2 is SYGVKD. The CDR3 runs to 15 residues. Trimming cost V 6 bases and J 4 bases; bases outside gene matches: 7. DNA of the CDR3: TGTGCCATCAGATCCGCTAGCGGGGGTCCAGATACGCAGTATTTT. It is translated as CAIRSASGGPDTQYF.

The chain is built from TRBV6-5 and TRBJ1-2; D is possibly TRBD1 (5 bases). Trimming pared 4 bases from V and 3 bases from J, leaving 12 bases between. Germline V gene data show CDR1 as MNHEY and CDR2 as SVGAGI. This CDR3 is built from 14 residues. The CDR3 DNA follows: TGTGCCAGCAGTTTAGGGGCTTTCGACTATGGCTACACCTTC. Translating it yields CASSLGAFDYGYTF.

The CDR3 coding sequence is TGTGCCATCACCCAGGACGGGAGATTGCAGTACTTC. This encodes CAITQDGRLQYF. The V gene is TRBV10-3, the J gene TRBJ2-7; D is possibly TRBD2 (6 bases). The CDR3 length is 12 residues. V lost 7 bases and J lost 9, with 16 bases in between. CDR1 is ENHRY, CDR2 SYGVKD, per germline.

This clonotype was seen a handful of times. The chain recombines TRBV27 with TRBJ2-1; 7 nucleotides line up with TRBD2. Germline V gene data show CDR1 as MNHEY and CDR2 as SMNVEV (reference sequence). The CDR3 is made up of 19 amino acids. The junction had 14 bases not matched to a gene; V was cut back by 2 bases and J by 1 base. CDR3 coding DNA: TGTGCCAGCAGTTTAGGGGGGGGGTTTTTCGGACCATCCTACAATGAGCAGTTCTTC. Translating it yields CASSLGGGFFGPSYNEQFF.

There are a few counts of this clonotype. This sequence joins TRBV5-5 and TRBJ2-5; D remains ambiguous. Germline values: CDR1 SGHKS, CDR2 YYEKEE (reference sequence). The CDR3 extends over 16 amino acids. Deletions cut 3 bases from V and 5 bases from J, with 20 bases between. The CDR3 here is CASSSRPLVAQETQYF. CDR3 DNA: TGTGCCAGCAGCTCGCGTCCCCTAGTCGCCCAGGAGACCCAGTACTTC.

For the CDR3, the DNA is TGTGCCAGCAGCTACGGGATTCGGACAGTCCAAGAGACCCAGTACTTC. It encodes CASSYGIRTVQETQYF. The rearrangement links TRBV5-8 to TRBJ2-5; perhaps TRBD1 as D (6 bases). Germline V CDR1 and CDR2: SGHTS, YDEGEE. The CDR3 runs to 16 residues. The germline V and J ends were trimmed by 3 bases and 1 base, with 16 bases remaining between them.

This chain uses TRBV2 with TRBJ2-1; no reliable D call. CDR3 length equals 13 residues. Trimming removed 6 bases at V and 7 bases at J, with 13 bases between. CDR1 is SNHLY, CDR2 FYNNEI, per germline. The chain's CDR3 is CASRRAETNEQFF. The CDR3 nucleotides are TGTGCCAGCAGACGTGCAGAGACGAATGAGCAGTTCTTC.

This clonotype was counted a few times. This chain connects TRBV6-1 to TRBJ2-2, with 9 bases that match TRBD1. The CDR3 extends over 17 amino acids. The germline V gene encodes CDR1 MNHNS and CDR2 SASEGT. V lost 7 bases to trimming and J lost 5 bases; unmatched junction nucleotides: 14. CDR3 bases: TGTGCCAGCACCTTAACTCCGGGACAGGGTTCAACCGGGGAGCTGTTTTTT. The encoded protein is CASTLTPGQGSTGELFF.

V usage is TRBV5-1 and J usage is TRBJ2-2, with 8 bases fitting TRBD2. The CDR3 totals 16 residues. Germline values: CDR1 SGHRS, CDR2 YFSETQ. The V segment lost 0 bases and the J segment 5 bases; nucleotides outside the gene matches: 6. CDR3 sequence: CASSLAGGDRTGELFF. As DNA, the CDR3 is TGCGCCAGCAGCTTGGCCGGGGGGGACCGAACCGGGGAGCTGTTTTTT.

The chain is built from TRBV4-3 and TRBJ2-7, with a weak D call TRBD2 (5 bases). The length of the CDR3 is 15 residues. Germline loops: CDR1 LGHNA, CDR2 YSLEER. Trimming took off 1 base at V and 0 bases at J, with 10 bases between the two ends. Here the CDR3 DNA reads TGCGCCAGCAGCCAAGCGAGGGCTAGCTCCTACGAGCAGTACTTC. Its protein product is CASSQARASSYEQYF.

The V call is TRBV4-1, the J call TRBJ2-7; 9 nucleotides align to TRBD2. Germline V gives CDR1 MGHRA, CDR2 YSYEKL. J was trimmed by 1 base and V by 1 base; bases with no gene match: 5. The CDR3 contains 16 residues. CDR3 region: CASSQVSGGLSYEQYF. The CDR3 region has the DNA TGCGCCAGCAGCCAAGTAAGCGGGGGGCTATCCTACGAGCAGTACTTC.

CDR3 DNA: TGTGCCAGCAGGCCATGGACAGCCTCCTACGAGCAGTACTTC. Translation gives CASRPWTASYEQYF. The chain has TRBV6-2 or TRBV6-3 and TRBJ2-7; a weak D match, TRBD1 (6 bases). Germline V gene data show CDR1 as MNHEY and CDR2 as SVGEGT. V was pared by 6 bases and J by 0 bases, with 12 bases between. This CDR3 has 14 amino acids.

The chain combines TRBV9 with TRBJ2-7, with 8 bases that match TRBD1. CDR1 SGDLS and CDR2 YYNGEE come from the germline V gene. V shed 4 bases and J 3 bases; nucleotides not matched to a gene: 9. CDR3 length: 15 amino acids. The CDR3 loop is CASSNGQGGDYEQYF. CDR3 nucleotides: TGTGCCAGCAGCAATGGACAGGGAGGCGACTACGAGCAGTACTTC.

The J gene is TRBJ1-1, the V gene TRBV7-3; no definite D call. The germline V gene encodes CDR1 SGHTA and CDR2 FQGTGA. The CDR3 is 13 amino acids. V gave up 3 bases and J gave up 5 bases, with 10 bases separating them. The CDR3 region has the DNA TGTGCCAGCAGCTTTTCGGTCGGGACTGAAGCTTTCTTT. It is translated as CASSFSVGTEAFF. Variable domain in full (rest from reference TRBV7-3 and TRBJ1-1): GAGVSQTPSNKVTEKGKYVELRCDPISGHTALYWYRQSLGQGPEFLIYFQGTGAADDSGLPNDRFFAVRPEGSVSTLKIQRTERGDSAVYLCASSFSVGTEAFFGQGTRLTVV.

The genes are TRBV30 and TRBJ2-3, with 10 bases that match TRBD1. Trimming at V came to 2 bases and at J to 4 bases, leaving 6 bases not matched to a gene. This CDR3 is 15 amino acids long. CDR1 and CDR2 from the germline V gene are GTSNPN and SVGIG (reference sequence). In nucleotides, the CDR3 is TGTGCCTGGAGTATGGGACAGGGGACACCAGATACGCAGTATTTT. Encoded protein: CAWSMGQGTPDTQYF.

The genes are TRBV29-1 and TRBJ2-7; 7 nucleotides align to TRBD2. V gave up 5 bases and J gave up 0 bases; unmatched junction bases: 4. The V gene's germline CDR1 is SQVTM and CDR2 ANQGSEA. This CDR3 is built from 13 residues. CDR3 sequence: CSVLASGSYEQYF. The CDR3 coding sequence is TGCAGCGTTCTGGCTAGCGGCTCCTACGAGCAGTACTTC.

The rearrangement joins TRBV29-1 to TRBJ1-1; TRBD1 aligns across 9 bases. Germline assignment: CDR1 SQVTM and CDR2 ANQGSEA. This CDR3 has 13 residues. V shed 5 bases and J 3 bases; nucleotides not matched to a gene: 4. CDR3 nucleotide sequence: TGCAGCGTTCAGACAGGGGGATACACTGAAGCTTTCTTT. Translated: CSVQTGGYTEAFF.

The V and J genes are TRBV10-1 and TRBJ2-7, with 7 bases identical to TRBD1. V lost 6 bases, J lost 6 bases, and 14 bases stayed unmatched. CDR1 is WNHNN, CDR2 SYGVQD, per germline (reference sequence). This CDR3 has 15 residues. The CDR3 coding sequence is TGCGCCAGCAGCCGGGACAGTACCTCTGGGGCCGAGCAGTACTTC. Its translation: CASSRDSTSGAEQYF.

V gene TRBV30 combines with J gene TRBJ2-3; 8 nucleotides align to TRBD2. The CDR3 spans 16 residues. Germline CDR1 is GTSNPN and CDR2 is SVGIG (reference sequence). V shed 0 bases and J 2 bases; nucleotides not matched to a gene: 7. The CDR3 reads CAWSVGRLATTDTQYF. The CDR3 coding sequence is TGTGCCTGGAGTGTAGGTAGACTAGCGACCACAGATACGCAGTATTTT.

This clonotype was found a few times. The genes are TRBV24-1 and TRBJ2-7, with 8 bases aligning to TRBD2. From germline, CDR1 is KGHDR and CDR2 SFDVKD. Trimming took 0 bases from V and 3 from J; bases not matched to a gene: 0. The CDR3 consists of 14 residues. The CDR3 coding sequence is TGTGCCACCAGTGATTTGGGGACTAGCTACGAGCAGTACTTC. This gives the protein CATSDLGTSYEQYF.

The CDR3 nucleotides read TGTGCCATCAGGGAAGCGGGGAGGGATACGCAGTATTTT. Translating it yields CAIREAGRDTQYF. The chain recombines TRBV10-3 with TRBJ2-3, with 7 bases aligning to TRBD2. The V and J ends lost 6 bases and 6 bases, in that order; junction bases with no gene match: 6. This CDR3 is 13 amino acids long. Germline values: CDR1 ENHRY, CDR2 SYGVKD.

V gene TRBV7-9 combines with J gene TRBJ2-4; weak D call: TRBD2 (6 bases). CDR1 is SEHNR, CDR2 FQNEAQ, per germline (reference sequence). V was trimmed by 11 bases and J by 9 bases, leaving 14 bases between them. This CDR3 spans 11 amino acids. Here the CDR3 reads CAGSLEGIQYF. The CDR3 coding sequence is TGTGCCGGCTCTTTGGAGGGCATTCAGTACTTC.

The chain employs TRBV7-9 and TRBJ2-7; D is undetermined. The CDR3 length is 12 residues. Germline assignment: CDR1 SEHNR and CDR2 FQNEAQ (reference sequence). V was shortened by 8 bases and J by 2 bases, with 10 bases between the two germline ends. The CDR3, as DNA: TGTGCCAGCGACAAACCTCCCTACGAGCAGTACTTC. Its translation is CASDKPPYEQYF.

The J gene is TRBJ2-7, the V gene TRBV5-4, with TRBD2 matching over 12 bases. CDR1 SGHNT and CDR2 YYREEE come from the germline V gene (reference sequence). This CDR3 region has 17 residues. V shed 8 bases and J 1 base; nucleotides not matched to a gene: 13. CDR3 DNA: TGTGCCAGTAGCGCTAGCGGGGGGGCCTCCGTTTCCTACGAGCAGTACTTC. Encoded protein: CASSASGGASVSYEQYF.

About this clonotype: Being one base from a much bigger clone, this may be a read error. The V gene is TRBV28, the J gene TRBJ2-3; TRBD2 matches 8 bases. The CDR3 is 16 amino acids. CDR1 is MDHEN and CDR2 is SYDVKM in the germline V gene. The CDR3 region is CASSLWRRGGQDTHYF. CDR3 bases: TGTGCCAGCAGTTTATGGAGACGGGGGGGCCAAGATACGCACTATTTT.

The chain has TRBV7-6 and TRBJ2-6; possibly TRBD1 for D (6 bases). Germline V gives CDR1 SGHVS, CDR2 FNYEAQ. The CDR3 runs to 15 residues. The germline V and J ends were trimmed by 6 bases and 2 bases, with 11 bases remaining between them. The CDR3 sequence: CASRGTGTGANVLTF. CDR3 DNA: TGTGCCAGCAGGGGTACAGGGACTGGGGCCAACGTCCTGACTTTC.